Listed below are T cell receptor beta chains from one sample, sequenced in a study of blood T cell repertoires in COVID-19. Assay used: immunoSEQ multiplex PCR; TCRdb lists only in-frame clones, some missing. Found here are over 350,000 clones, 70% to 90% of them singletons; the top ten hold approximately 2%. Sample: PBMCs or T cells enriched from blood (not recorded which). The receptors were gathered from a woman between 18 and 30 years old with acute COVID-19. The CDR3 runs from the conserved cysteine through the conserved F or W. D genes are given only for firm matches. A row's size may be missing; if present it is once, few, many or a size class.

abundance,j_gene,v_gene,d_gene,CDR3nt,CDR3aa
.,TRBJ2-1,TRBV14,TRBD2,TGTGCCAGCAGCCAAGATCTTCAGCGGGGGGTTAACAATGAGCAGTTCTTC,CASSQDLQRGVNNEQFF
.,TRBJ2-7,TRBV30,TRBD1,TGTGCCTGGAGTCCCCAGACAGGGAAAGGCGAGCAGTACTTC,CAWSPQTGKGEQYF
once,TRBJ1-5,TRBV28,TRBD1,TGTGCCAGCAGTCCGAATACAGGGGGACCATCTTCAGGGCCCCAGCATTTT,CASSPNTGGPSSGPQHF
.,TRBJ2-3,TRBV5-1,.,TGCGCCAGCAGCTCCCCTAGCGGCACAGATACGCAGTATTTT,CASSSPSGTDTQYF
.,TRBJ1-6,TRBV5-1,.,TGCGCCAGCAGCTTGGTAGCAGGGATTAATTCACCCCTCCACTTT,CASSLVAGINSPLHF
.,TRBJ1-1,TRBV28,.,TGTGCCAGCAGTTCAGTTATCATGAACACTGAAGCTTTCTTT,CASSSVIMNTEAFF
once,TRBJ2-3,TRBV15,TRBD2,TGTGCCACCAGCAGAGAGGTAGCGGGGAACACAGATACGCAGTATTTT,CATSREVAGNTDTQYF
.,TRBJ1-2,TRBV6-5,.,TGTGCCAGCAGTCGGAACTATGGCTACACCTTC,CASSRNYGYTF
.,TRBJ1-6,TRBV7-2,.,TGTGCCAGCAGCTCGCTTTTGGGAGGGATCTCCTATAATTCACCCCTCCACTTT,CASSSLLGGISYNSPLHF
.,TRBJ2-4,TRBV6-2/TRBV6-3,.,TGTGCCAGCAGTTACTCTAGCTCGCTAGCCAAAAACATTCAGTACTTC,CASSYSSSLAKNIQYF
few,TRBJ1-3,TRBV19,.,TGTGCCAGTAGTATGGACAGCCTTGTCGTCTCTGGAAACACCATATATTTT,CASSMDSLVVSGNTIYF
.,TRBJ2-7,TRBV4-3,TRBD2,TGCGCCAGCAGCCGGGCCTTAGCGGGAGGAAACGAGCAGTACTTC,CASSRALAGGNEQYF
few,TRBJ1-6,TRBV28,.,TGTGCCAGCAGTTTATCAAGGAGCCTATCCCTCCACTTT,CASSLSRSLSLHF
.,TRBJ2-2,TRBV5-1,TRBD2,TGCGCCAGCAGCTTGGCTTCTAGCGGGGGTGTCGGGGAGCTGTTTTTT,CASSLASSGGVGELFF